This entry is about one T cell receptor (beta chain). Its target is not known. This specimen belongs to a study of shared clonotypes between healthy human individuals. Background on the study: Donors had three CD4 naive, three CD4 memory, two CD8 naive and one CD8 memory plate apiece.

Study-level points and caveats: About 5% of naive CD4 clonotypes were common to four donors. Estimated clonotype richness was generally higher in naive than memory subsets.

Germline V gene lookup returns CDR1 SGHNT and CDR2 YYREEE (reference sequence). The CDR3 spans 14 residues. V was pared by 3 bases and J by 3 bases, with 11 bases between. Method: immunoSEQ multiplex PCR; TCRdb's copy keeps in-frame clones and lacks some. Of roughly 2.1 million clones in the sample, approximately 94% are singletons; the top ten hold 1.5% to 2%. Naive CD8 cells lacked CD45RO and underwent positive selection for CCR7, leaving out terminally differentiated effector memory CD45RA+ cells. V is TRBV5-4 and J is TRBJ2-3; D possibly corresponds to TRBD2 (5 bases). The sequenced sample consisted of naive CD8+ T cells from PBMCs. The source of this sequence is a man aged 18 to 29 in good health. Some clones in this sample may be carry-over from other donors' samples. Here the CDR3 DNA reads TGTGCCAGCAGCTCTAAACCGGGAACAGATACGCAGTATTTT. Translated, it gives CASSSKPGTDTQYF.